The 2 T cell receptor beta chains below come from one sample, sequenced in a study of cytomegalovirus exposure and HLA in healthy donors. This PCR relied on a set of 60 Vbeta primers and 13 Jbeta primers. Profiling relied on immunoSEQ multiplex PCR, and the TCRdb table lists in-frame clones only, not all of them. The sample lists roughly 77,000 clones; over 65% were seen once. Sequenced sample: PBMCs. The receptors come from a man between 40 and 49 years old in good health and CMV-seronegative.

To note about this clone: A far bigger clonotype differs at one base, so this is likely a read error. This sequence joins TRBV6-6 and TRBJ2-7; the D gene is possibly TRBD2 (6 bases). Germline CDR1 and CDR2: MNHNY and SVGAGI (reference sequence). The CDR3 is 16 residues long. The chain's CDR3 is CASSPPIGRERNDQYF. The CDR3 DNA reads as TGTGCCAGCTCCCCCCCCATAGGGCGGGAAAGGAACGACCAGTACTTC.

The rearrangement links TRBV19 to TRBJ2-3, with 9 bases that match TRBD2. The CDR3 is 15 residues long. CDR1 is LNHDA, CDR2 SQIVND, per germline (reference sequence). The CDR3 protein is CAKREVREGADTQYF. As DNA, the CDR3 is TGTGCTAAGCGGGAGGTGCGGGAGGGGGCAGATACGCAGTATTTT.